The rows below give T cell receptor beta chains drawn from one sample of a study of a mutant IDH1 vaccine in newly diagnosed glioma. Their cognate antigens are unknown. Repertoires were generated with immunoSEQ multiplex PCR, while TCRdb's copy carries only in-frame clones and drops some. The table includes tens of thousands of clones, around 85% detected once. The input for sequencing was PBMCs, taken from a glioma patient whose treatment included an IDH1 peptide vaccine. These receptors were taken from a man between 35 and 55 years old with glioma. Each CDR3 is given with its conserved first and last residue. D genes are given only for firm matches. Size is omitted from some rows. Given values are once, few, many or a class for expanded clones.

V gene	clone size	D gene	J gene	CDR3 protein	CDR3 DNA
TRBV9	.	TRBD2	TRBJ2-5	CARVKAGPATQYF	TGTGCCAGAGTCAAAGCGGGACCTGCGACCCAGTACTTC
TRBV5-1	.	.	TRBJ1-2	CASSREGGYGYTF	TGCGCCAGCAGCCGGGAGGGGGGCTATGGCTACACCTTC
TRBV6-1	.	.	TRBJ2-7	CASRIGTDYEQYF	TGTGCCAGCAGAATAGGGACCGATTACGAGCAGTACTTC
TRBV6-6	.	.	TRBJ2-7	CASRQPADEQYF	TGTGCCAGCCGCCAGCCTGCGGACGAGCAGTACTTC
TRBV11-1	.	.	TRBJ1-1	CASSFTGSTEAFF	TGTGCCAGCAGCTTTACAGGGAGCACTGAAGCTTTCTTT
TRBV28	.	TRBD1	TRBJ1-4	CASSFGTAYEKLFF	TGTGCCAGCAGTTTCGGGACAGCTTATGAAAAACTGTTTTTT
TRBV23-1	.	TRBD2	TRBJ2-7	CASGESGRIGYEQYF	TGCGCCAGCGGTGAAAGCGGGAGAATCGGCTACGAGCAGTACTTC
TRBV2	.	.	TRBJ2-1	CASKPQGGEQFF	TGTGCCAGCAAACCTCAGGGCGGGGAGCAGTTCTTC
TRBV5-1	once	TRBD1	TRBJ2-5	CASSLAGTGQETQYF	TGCGCCAGCAGCTTGGCTGGGACAGGCCAAGAGACCCAGTACTTC
TRBV6-5	.	.	TRBJ2-7	CASNLRGAYEQYF	TGTGCCAGCAACCTCAGGGGGGCGTACGAGCAGTACTTC
TRBV2	.	TRBD2	TRBJ2-1	CASRTSGSGYEQFF	TGTGCCAGCAGAACTAGCGGGAGTGGGTATGAGCAGTTCTTC
TRBV5-1	.	TRBD2	TRBJ2-7	CASSFNPGTSGSHPREQYF	TGCGCCAGCAGCTTCAACCCCGGGACTAGCGGGAGCCACCCTAGGGAGCAGTACTTC
TRBV7-2	.	.	TRBJ2-7	CASSAGRRSHSYEQYF	TGTGCCAGCAGTGCGGGCAGGCGAAGTCACTCCTACGAGCAGTACTTC
TRBV7-2	.	.	TRBJ2-2	CASSLRGFNTGELFF	TGTGCCAGCAGCTTACGTGGGTTTAACACCGGGGAGCTGTTTTTT
TRBV6-6	.	.	TRBJ2-5	CASRKGQTVETQYF	TGTGCCAGCAGAAAAGGACAGACCGTAGAGACCCAGTACTTC
TRBV11-2	few	.	TRBJ1-2	CASSSPGGGHYGYTF	TGTGCCAGCAGCTCACCGGGGGGGGGCCACTATGGCTACACCTTC
TRBV15	.	TRBD2	TRBJ2-2	CATSRYRGLAGSGELFF	TGTGCCACCAGCAGATACCGGGGACTAGCGGGATCCGGGGAGCTGTTTTTT
TRBV6-5	.	.	TRBJ1-1	CASSWEGFPNTEAFF	TGTGCCAGCAGTTGGGAGGGGTTCCCGAACACTGAAGCTTTCTTT
TRBV7-9	.	.	TRBJ1-5	CASSWDYSNQPQHF	TGTGCCAGCAGCTGGGATTATAGCAATCAGCCCCAGCATTTT
TRBV2	few	.	TRBJ1-1	CASSGGRGNTEAFF	TGTGCCAGCAGTGGGGGGCGCGGGAACACTGAAGCTTTCTTT
TRBV15	.	.	TRBJ1-5	CATSRPNQPQHF	TGTGCCACCAGCCGCCCCAACCAGCCCCAGCATTTT
TRBV19	few	TRBD2	TRBJ2-3	CASRLAGDTQYF	TGTGCCAGTAGACTAGCGGGAGATACGCAGTATTTT
TRBV11-1	.	.	TRBJ2-7	CASSREVLYEQYF	TGTGCCAGCAGCCGTGAGGTCCTCTACGAGCAGTACTTC
TRBV9	few	TRBD1	TRBJ1-1	CASSVDDRASNTEAFF	TGTGCCAGCAGCGTAGATGACAGGGCGTCGAACACTGAAGCTTTCTTT
TRBV5-5	.	TRBD1	TRBJ1-5	CASSYTDRPTSNQPQHF	TGTGCCAGCAGCTACACGGACAGGCCTACTAGCAATCAGCCCCAGCATTTT
TRBV4-2	.	TRBD2	TRBJ2-4	CASSQDATAGTKNIQYF	TGTGCCAGCAGCCAGGATGCGACAGCGGGAACCAAAAACATTCAGTACTTC
TRBV5-5	.	TRBD2	TRBJ2-5	CASSLGRGLAGVGETQYF	TGTGCCAGCAGCTTGGGGCGGGGACTAGCGGGAGTAGGGGAGACCCAGTACTTC
TRBV7-8	.	TRBD1	TRBJ2-7	CASSPQAGTVDYEQYF	TGTGCCAGCAGCCCCCAAGCCGGGACAGTCGATTACGAGCAGTACTTC
TRBV25-1	few	.	TRBJ1-1	CASSELNSNTEAFF	TGTGCCAGCAGTGAATTAAACAGCAACACTGAAGCTTTCTTT
TRBV19	.	TRBD1	TRBJ1-1	CASSIGQGFPEAFF	TGTGCCAGTAGTATAGGACAGGGCTTCCCTGAAGCTTTCTTT
TRBV7-2	.	TRBD2	TRBJ2-7	CASSTGLAGGYEQYF	TGTGCCAGCAGCACGGGACTAGCGGGGGGCTACGAGCAGTACTTC
TRBV29-1	.	TRBD2	TRBJ2-1	CSGGLADSYNEQFF	TGCAGCGGCGGACTAGCGGACTCCTACAATGAGCAGTTCTTC
TRBV23-1	few	TRBD1	TRBJ2-7	CASSQPQGARKLPLSYEQYF	TGCGCCAGCAGTCAACCACAGGGGGCGCGTAAACTACCGCTCTCCTACGAGCAGTACTTC
TRBV11-3	.	.	TRBJ2-5	CASSVSGETQYF	TGTGCCAGCAGCGTTTCGGGGGAGACCCAGTACTTC
TRBV10-3	.	TRBD2	TRBJ2-1	CAIRGTSGSNEQFF	TGTGCCATCAGAGGGACTAGCGGGAGCAATGAGCAGTTCTTC
TRBV5-1	.	.	TRBJ2-7	CASGDRQRSEQYF	TGCGCCAGCGGGGATCGACAACGATCCGAGCAGTACTTC
TRBV4-2	medium-sized	TRBD2	TRBJ2-2	CASSQGGTHTGELFF	TGTGCCAGCAGCCAGGGGGGGACCCACACCGGGGAGCTGTTTTTT
TRBV19	.	.	TRBJ1-2	CASSIAGDYGYTF	TGTGCCAGTAGTATAGCAGGGGACTATGGCTACACCTTC
TRBV27	.	.	TRBJ2-1	CASSSQGYYNEQFF	TGTGCCAGCAGTTCCCAGGGGTACTACAATGAGCAGTTCTTC
TRBV7-2	.	.	TRBJ2-3	CASSWRQADTQYF	TGTGCCAGCAGCTGGAGACAGGCAGATACGCAGTATTTT
TRBV29-1	.	.	TRBJ2-3	CSVQGGTTDTQYF	TGCAGCGTTCAAGGGGGGACCACAGATACGCAGTATTTT
TRBV18	.	.	TRBJ1-4	CASSGTVVEKLFF	TGTGCCAGCTCCGGGACGGTGGTCGAAAAACTGTTTTTT
TRBV7-9	.	.	TRBJ2-2	CASSQTISGELFF	TGTGCCAGCAGCCAGACTATTTCCGGGGAGCTGTTTTTT
TRBV5-1	once	TRBD1	TRBJ2-7	CASTAGTGAYEQYF	TGCGCCAGCACGGCAGGGACAGGGGCCTACGAGCAGTACTTC